One sample yielded the 27 T cell receptor beta chains listed below, sequenced in a study of PD-1 blockade in classical Hodgkin lymphoma. Produced via immunoSEQ multiplex PCR; TCRdb's table is partial and in-frame only. The sample comprises over 10,000 clones, just under 80% of which are singletons, and under 30% rests with the top ten. Every patient relapsed after autologous stem cell transplantation, and brentuximab vedotin exposure varied. Sequenced material: peripheral blood mononuclear cells (PBMCs), taken at baseline. Source of these receptors: a human donor with classical Hodgkin lymphoma.

CDR3 sequence reads: CASSNKPGSYEQYF. The CDR3, as DNA: TGTGCCAGTAGCAATAAGCCAGGTTCCTACGAGCAGTACTTC. This chain uses TRBV19 with TRBJ2-7, with no clear D. The ends were cut back, 6 bases at V and 1 base at J, with 13 bases in the middle. Germline values: CDR1 LNHDA, CDR2 SQIVND (reference sequence). There are 14 residues in the CDR3.

This clone was found a few times. This chain connects TRBV23-1 to TRBJ2-7; D not resolved. TRBV23-1 is an ORF, and what it does is uncertain. The CDR3 totals 16 residues. V was shortened by 3 bases and J by 0 bases, with 15 bases between the two germline ends. The CDR3 bases are TGCGCCAGCAGTCATACCGGAAGACAAACCTCCTACGAGCAGTACGTC. Translation gives CASSHTGRQTSYEQYV.

J is TRBJ2-1 and V is TRBV27; 7 bases map to TRBD2. Trimming took 5 bases from V and 9 from J; bases not matched to a gene: 10. Germline V gene sequence: CDR1 MNHEY, CDR2 SMNVEV (reference sequence). The CDR3 length is 14 residues. DNA of the CDR3: TGTGCCAGCAGTCCCCAGAAGGGCGGGAGTGAGCAGTTCTTC. This sequence encodes CASSPQKGGSEQFF.

This clone was seen once. This chain connects TRBV19 to TRBJ2-5; 8 nucleotides align to TRBD1. Germline CDR1 is LNHDA and CDR2 is SQIVND (reference sequence). V shed 3 bases and J 1 base; nucleotides not matched to a gene: 10. The CDR3 covers 17 residues. The CDR3 region has the DNA TGTGCCAGTAGTATTAAGGGGCGGACAGGGCTCCAAGAGACCCAGTACTTC. Translated, it gives CASSIKGRTGLQETQYF.

The chain carries TRBV10-3 and TRBJ2-3; TRBD2 might be the D (6 bases). CDR1 is ENHRY, CDR2 SYGVKD, per germline. The CDR3 length is 14 residues. The V end was cut by 10 bases, the J end by 1 base, with 15 bases between. CDR3 bases: TGTGCCAACTCTCCCGGAGGGGGCACAGATACGCAGTATTTT. This translates into CANSPGGGTDTQYF.

The chain combines TRBV7-6 with TRBJ2-2, with TRBD2 identical over 10 bases. The junction had 7 bases not matched to a gene; V was cut back by 1 base and J by 5 bases. The CDR3 extends over 17 amino acids. Per germline, CDR1 SGHVS and CDR2 FNYEAQ. The CDR3 nucleotides are TGTGCCAGCAGCTTAGGGGCTAGCGGGGGCGAAACCGGGGAGCTGTTTTTT. Its translation is CASSLGASGGETGELFF.

This clone was observed a single time. The chain joins TRBV19 to TRBJ2-3; TRBD2 agrees at 7 bases. V shed 6 bases and J 0 bases; nucleotides not matched to a gene: 6. There are 15 residues in the CDR3. Germline V gene lookup returns CDR1 LNHDA and CDR2 SQIVND (reference sequence). Written as DNA, the CDR3 is TGTGCCAGTAGGACCCTTAGCGGGAGCACAGATACGCAGTATTTT. This translates into CASRTLSGSTDTQYF.

This clone was seen once. Written as DNA, the CDR3 is TGTGCCAGCACCCTCGAACAGGCCTATGGCTACACCTTC. Translated: CASTLEQAYGYTF. V is TRBV7-2 and J is TRBJ1-2; D is perhaps TRBD1 (5 bases). CDR3 length equals 13 residues. The V end lost 7 bases, the J end lost 4 bases, and 13 bases lay between the germline ends. Germline V lookup: CDR1 SGHTA, CDR2 FQGNSA.

This clone has only a few counts. This chain uses TRBV7-9 with TRBJ1-2; a weak D match, TRBD1 (5 bases). The V end was cut by 5 bases, the J end by 0 bases, with 10 bases between. The CDR3 sequence is 14 residues long. Germline V lookup: CDR1 SEHNR, CDR2 FQNEAQ (reference sequence). This CDR3 reads CASSPGHPNYGYTF. The CDR3 DNA reads TGTGCCAGCAGCCCAGGACACCCTAACTATGGCTACACCTTC.

The V and J genes are TRBV2 and TRBJ1-2; 8 positions match TRBD1. Germline V gene data show CDR1 as SNHLY and CDR2 as FYNNEI. Germline trimming cut 5 bases from V and 5 bases from J; bases unmatched to any gene: 10. There are 15 residues in the CDR3. In DNA form, the CDR3 reads TGTGCCAGCAGTCCCCGGACAGGGTTCTATTATGGCTACACCTTC. Translated: CASSPRTGFYYGYTF. Using reference TRBV2 and TRBJ1-2 for the parts outside the CDR3, the full variable domain is EPEVTQTPSHQVTQMGQEVILRCVPISNHLYFYWYRQILGQKVEFLVSFYNNEISEKSEIFDDQFSVERPDGSNFTLKIRSTKLEDSAMYFCASSPRTGFYYGYTFGSGTRLTVV.

The chain recombines TRBV9 with TRBJ2-7, with 8 bases identical to TRBD2. CDR1 SGDLS and CDR2 YYNGEE come from the germline V gene. V gave up 0 bases and J gave up 1 base; unmatched junction bases: 3. The length of the CDR3 is 15 residues. The CDR3 region has the DNA TGTGCCAGCAGCGTAGTGAGCGGGAGATCCTACGAGCAGTACTTC. Protein product: CASSVVSGRSYEQYF.

The chain recombines TRBV5-8 with TRBJ1-6, with D perhaps TRBD1 (5 bases). V was clipped by 3 bases and J by 17 bases, with 18 bases between them. Germline loops: CDR1 SGHTS, CDR2 YDEGEE. The CDR3 has 13 amino acids. CDR3 residues: CASSWTPGGVVHF. The CDR3 DNA reads as TGTGCCAGCAGCTGGACCCCTGGGGGGGTGGTCCACTTT.

The gene calls are TRBV6-5 and TRBJ1-2; 7 nucleotides align to TRBD1. The CDR3 sequence is 12 residues long. J was trimmed by 6 bases and V by 2 bases; bases with no gene match: 0. Germline CDR1 is MNHEY and CDR2 is SVGAGI. The CDR3 loop reads CASSYTGDGYTF. The DNA of the CDR3 is TGTGCCAGCAGTTACACAGGGGATGGCTACACCTTC.

The chain joins TRBV18 to TRBJ2-1; TRBD2 agrees at 15 bases. The V and J ends lost 4 bases and 5 bases, in that order; junction bases with no gene match: 9. The CDR3 has 18 amino acids. Per germline, CDR1 KGHSH and CDR2 LQKENI. The CDR3 loop reads CASSQTPGLAGGNNEQFF. The CDR3 DNA follows: TGTGCCAGCTCACAGACACCGGGACTAGCGGGGGGAAACAATGAGCAGTTCTTC. Combining the CDR3 with reference TRBV18 and TRBJ2-1 gives the whole variable domain NAGVMQNPRHLVRRRGQEARLRCSPMKGHSHVYWYRQLPEEGLKFMVYLQKENIIDESGMPKERFSAEFPKEGPSILRIQQVVRGDSAAYFCASSQTPGLAGGNNEQFFGPGTRLTVL.

This chain links TRBV10-3 with TRBJ2-3; no reliable D call. Between the trimmed V and J ends, which lost 2 bases and 4 bases, there was a span of 7 bases. The CDR3 totals 13 residues. In germline, CDR1 is ENHRY, CDR2 SYGVKD. Here the CDR3 reads CAISEPGADTQYF. CDR3 sequence (DNA): TGTGCCATCAGTGAGCCTGGGGCAGATACGCAGTATTTT.

J is TRBJ2-2 and V is TRBV13; D gene uncertain. The CDR3 consists of 11 residues. The germline V gene encodes CDR1 PRHDT and CDR2 FYEKMQ (reference sequence). The ends were cut back, 0 bases at V and 10 bases at J, with 3 bases in the middle. For the CDR3, the DNA is TGTGCCAGCAGCTTAGGACCGGAGCTGTTTTTT. This sequence encodes CASSLGPELFF.

This clone was detected once. This sequence joins TRBV5-6 and TRBJ2-1, with D perhaps matching TRBD2 (6 bases). This CDR3 contains 17 residues. The ends were cut back, 3 bases at V and 6 bases at J, with 22 bases in the middle. The germline CDR1 and CDR2 sequences are SGHDT and YYEEEE. DNA of the CDR3: TGTGCCAGCAGCTCAACTTTTATTACCGGGACTGGCAATGAGCAGTTCTTC. Amino acids: CASSSTFITGTGNEQFF. The whole variable domain, filled in from reference TRBV5-6 and TRBJ2-1, reads DAGVTQSPTHLIKTRGQQVTLRCSPKSGHDTVSWYQQALGQGPQFIFQYYEEEERQRGNFPDRFSGHQFPNYSSELNVNALLLGDSALYLCASSSTFITGTGNEQFFGPGTRLTVL.

CDR3 sequence reads: CASSLEGEDTEAFF. The DNA of the CDR3 is TGCGCCAGCAGCTTGGAAGGGGAGGACACTGAAGCTTTCTTT. The genes are TRBV5-1 and TRBJ1-1, with a tentative D call TRBD1 (5 bases). Germline CDR1 and CDR2: SGHRS and YFSETQ. V dropped 0 bases and J dropped 3 bases, with 9 bases sitting between them. CDR3 size: 14 residues.

The chain employs TRBV20-1 and TRBJ2-7; tentative D call: TRBD1 (5 bases). This CDR3 contains 11 residues. Germline CDR1 is DFQATT and CDR2 is SNEGSKA (reference sequence). The ends were cut back, 6 bases at V and 6 bases at J, with 12 bases in the middle. CDR3: CSASPGREQYF. For the CDR3, the DNA is TGCAGTGCCAGTCCAGGGCGCGAGCAGTACTTC.

This clone was observed a single time. V is TRBV7-9 and J is TRBJ1-4, with TRBD1 as a possible D gene (5 bases). The CDR3 spans 16 residues. Trimming removed 5 bases at V and 0 bases at J, with 13 bases between. Germline-derived CDR1 and CDR2 are SEHNR and FQNEAQ (reference sequence). The chain's CDR3 is CASSPGRAATNEKLFF. In nucleotides, the CDR3 is TGTGCCAGCAGCCCGGGACGGGCCGCAACTAATGAAAAACTGTTTTTT.

The chain has TRBV2 and TRBJ1-3; D is unresolved. The CDR3 has 15 amino acids. Deletions cut 5 bases from V and 0 bases from J, with 11 bases between. Per the germline V gene, CDR1 is SNHLY and CDR2 is FYNNEI. The CDR3 region is CASSLDDYSGNTIYF. CDR3 in DNA: TGTGCCAGCAGTCTGGACGATTACTCTGGAAACACCATATATTTT.

Concerning this clone: The sample contains more than one DNA sequence encoding this CDR3. The chain has TRBV7-9 and TRBJ2-7; D is ambiguous. CDR3 size: 12 residues. V was trimmed by 5 bases and J by 3 bases, leaving 8 bases between them. The germline gives CDR1 SEHNR, CDR2 FQNEAQ (reference sequence). CDR3 sequence (DNA): TGTGCCAGCAGCCCCGGCATCTACGAGCAGTACTTC. This encodes CASSPGIYEQYF. The variable domain in full, completed from reference TRBV7-9 and TRBJ2-7, reads DTGVSQNPRHKITKRGQNVTFRCDPISEHNRLYWYRQTLGQGPEFLTYFQNEAQLEKSRLLSDRFSAERPKGSFSTLEIQRTEQGDSAMYLCASSPGIYEQYFGPGTRLTVT.

This clone appeared once. The chain joins TRBV11-2 to TRBJ2-7; 9 bases are a match to TRBD2. V lost 4 bases to trimming and J lost 1 base; unmatched junction nucleotides: 8. CDR1 is SGHAT, CDR2 FQNNGV, per germline. The CDR3 runs 16 residues. The CDR3 protein is CASSSSFSGSSYEQYF. CDR3 DNA sequence: TGTGCCAGCAGCTCCTCCTTTAGCGGGAGTTCCTACGAGCAGTACTTC. The full variable domain, in which reference TRBV11-2 and TRBJ2-7 provide the parts outside the CDR3, is EAGVAQSPRYKIIEKRQSVAFWCNPISGHATLYWYQQILGQGPKLLIQFQNNGVVDDSQLPKDRFSAERLKGVDSTLKIQPAKLEDSAVYLCASSSSFSGSSYEQYFGPGTRLTVT.

The rearrangement links TRBV7-2 to TRBJ2-1; a possible D gene is TRBD2 (7 bases). Per germline, CDR1 SGHTA and CDR2 FQGNSA. This CDR3 comprises 15 residues. V lost 3 bases to trimming and J lost 4 bases, with 13 bases between them. The CDR3 loop reads CASSFIGGGYNEQFF. The CDR3 nucleotides read TGTGCCAGCAGCTTTATAGGGGGAGGGTACAATGAGCAGTTCTTC.

The genes are TRBV29-1 and TRBJ1-2, with D uncertain. Germline CDR1 and CDR2: SQVTM and ANQGSEA. The length of the CDR3 is 12 residues. Trimming removed 1 base from V and 4 bases from J, with 7 bases in between. CDR3 residues: CSVEGSPYGYTF. The CDR3 coding sequence is TGCAGCGTTGAAGGGTCCCCCTATGGCTACACCTTC.

CDR3 protein: CASGLYRMRGGGYTF. The DNA for the CDR3 is TGTGCTAGTGGTTTGTACAGGATGAGGGGTGGTGGCTACACCTTC. This rearrangement joins TRBV12-5 to TRBJ1-2, with TRBD1 as a possible D gene (5 bases). From germline, CDR1 is LGHNT and CDR2 FRNRAP. Trimming shortened V by 2 bases and J by 7 bases, and 17 bases separated the two germline ends. The CDR3 sequence is 15 residues long.

This chain links TRBV7-9 with TRBJ2-1; D remains ambiguous. This CDR3 contains 16 residues. V was clipped by 5 bases and J by 4 bases, with 18 bases between them. From germline, CDR1 is SEHNR and CDR2 FQNEAQ (reference sequence). CDR3 in amino acids: CASSPADWGTYNEQFF. As DNA, the CDR3 is TGTGCCAGCAGCCCCGCTGACTGGGGTACATACAATGAGCAGTTCTTC. The whole variable domain, remainder taken from reference TRBV7-9 and TRBJ2-1, is DTGVSQNPRHKITKRGQNVTFRCDPISEHNRLYWYRQTLGQGPEFLTYFQNEAQLEKSRLLSDRFSAERPKGSFSTLEIQRTEQGDSAMYLCASSPADWGTYNEQFFGPGTRLTVL.